This TCR beta chain was documented in a study of cytomegalovirus exposure and HLA in healthy donors. Study context: An earlier analysis identified under 130 million unique TCR beta sequences in 150 million to 200 million T cells.

This clone was seen just once. Its antigen is still unknown. Findings and caveats of the study: In a later analysis, a missense DCLRE1C variant was linked to TCR beta V- and J-gene trimming. There were a few CMV-associated chains whose specificity for CMV antigens was confirmed in vitro.

Both 60 Vbeta primers and 13 Jbeta primers went into the PCR. Clones were read by immunoSEQ multiplex PCR, and TCRdb kept only the in-frame ones, dropping some. The profile shows 150,000 to 200,000 clones, about 81% of them singletons. The CDR3 runs 14 residues. Deletions cut 2 bases from V and 4 bases from J, with 11 bases between. In germline, CDR1 is KGHSH, CDR2 LQKENI. Sequenced: PBMCs. The chain is built from TRBV18 and TRBJ1-1, with D possibly matching TRBD1 (5 bases). The source is a woman between 18 and 30 years old in good health and CMV-seronegative. DNA of the CDR3: TGTGCCAGCTCACCATCGGCGGGGGGCACTGAAGCTTTCTTT. It codes for CASSPSAGGTEAFF.